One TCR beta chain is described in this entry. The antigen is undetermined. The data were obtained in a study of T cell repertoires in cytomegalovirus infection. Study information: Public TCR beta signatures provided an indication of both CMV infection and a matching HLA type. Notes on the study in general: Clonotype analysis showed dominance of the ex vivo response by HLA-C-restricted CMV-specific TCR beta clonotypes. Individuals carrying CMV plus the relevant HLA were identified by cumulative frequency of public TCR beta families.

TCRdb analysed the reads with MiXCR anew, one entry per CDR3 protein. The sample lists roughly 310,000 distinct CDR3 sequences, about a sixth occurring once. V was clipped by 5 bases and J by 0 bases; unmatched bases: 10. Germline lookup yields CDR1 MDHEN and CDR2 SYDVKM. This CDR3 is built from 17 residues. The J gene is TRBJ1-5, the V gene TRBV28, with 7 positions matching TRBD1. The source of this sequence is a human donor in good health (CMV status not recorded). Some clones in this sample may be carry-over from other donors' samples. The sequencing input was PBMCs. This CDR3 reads CASSPDRTGSSNQPQHF. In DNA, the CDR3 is TGTGCCAGCAGTCCCGATAGGACAGGTTCTAGCAATCAGCCCCAGCATTTT.